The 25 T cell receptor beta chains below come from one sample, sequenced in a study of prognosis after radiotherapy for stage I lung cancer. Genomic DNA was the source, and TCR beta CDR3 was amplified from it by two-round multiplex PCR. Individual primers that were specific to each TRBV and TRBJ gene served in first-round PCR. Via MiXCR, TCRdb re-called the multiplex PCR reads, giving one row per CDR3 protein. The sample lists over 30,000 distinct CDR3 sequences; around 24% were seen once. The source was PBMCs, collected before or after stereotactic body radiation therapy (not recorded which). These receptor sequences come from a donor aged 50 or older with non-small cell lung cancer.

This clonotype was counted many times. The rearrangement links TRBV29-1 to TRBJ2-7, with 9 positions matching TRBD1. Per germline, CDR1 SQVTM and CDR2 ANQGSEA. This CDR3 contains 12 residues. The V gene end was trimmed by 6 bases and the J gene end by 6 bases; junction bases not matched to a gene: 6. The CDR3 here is CSVGRDRAEQYF. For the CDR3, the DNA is TGCAGCGTGGGGCGGGACAGGGCCGAGCAGTACTTC.

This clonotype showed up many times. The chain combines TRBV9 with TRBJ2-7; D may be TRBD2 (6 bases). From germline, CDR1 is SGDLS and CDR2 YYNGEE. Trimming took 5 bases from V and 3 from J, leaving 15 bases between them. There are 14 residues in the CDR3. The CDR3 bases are TGTGCCAGCAGTCGTAGTGATAGCGGCTACGAGCAGTACTTC. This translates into CASSRSDSGYEQYF.

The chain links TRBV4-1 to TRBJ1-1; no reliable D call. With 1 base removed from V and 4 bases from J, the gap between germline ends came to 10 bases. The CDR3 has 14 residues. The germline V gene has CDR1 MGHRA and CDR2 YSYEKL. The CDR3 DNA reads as TGCGCCAGCAGCCAAGGTTGGACGGGCACTGAAGCTTTCTTT. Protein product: CASSQGWTGTEAFF.

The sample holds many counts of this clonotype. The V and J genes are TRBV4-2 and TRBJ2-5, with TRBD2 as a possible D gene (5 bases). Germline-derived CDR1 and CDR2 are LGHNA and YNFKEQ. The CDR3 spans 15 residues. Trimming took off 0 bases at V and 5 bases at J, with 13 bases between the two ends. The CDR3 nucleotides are TGTGCCAGCAGCCAAGAACTCGGGGTAGGTGAGACCCAGTACTTC. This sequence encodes CASSQELGVGETQYF.

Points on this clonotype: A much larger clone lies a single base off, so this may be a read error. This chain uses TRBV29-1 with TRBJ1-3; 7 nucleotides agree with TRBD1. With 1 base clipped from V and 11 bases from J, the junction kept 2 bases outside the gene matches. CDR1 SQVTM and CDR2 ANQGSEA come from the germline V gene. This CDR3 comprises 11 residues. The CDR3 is CSVEVDRAIYF. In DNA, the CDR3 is TGCAGCGTTGAAGTAGACAGGGCCATATATTTT.

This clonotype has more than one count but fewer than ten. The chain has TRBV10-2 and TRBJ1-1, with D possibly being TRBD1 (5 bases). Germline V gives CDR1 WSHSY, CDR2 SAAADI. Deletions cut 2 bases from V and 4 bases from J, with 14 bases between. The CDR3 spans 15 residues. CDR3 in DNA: TGCGCCAGCAGTGAGGGTTGGCTGGGGGGCACTGAAGCTTTCTTT. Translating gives CASSEGWLGGTEAFF.

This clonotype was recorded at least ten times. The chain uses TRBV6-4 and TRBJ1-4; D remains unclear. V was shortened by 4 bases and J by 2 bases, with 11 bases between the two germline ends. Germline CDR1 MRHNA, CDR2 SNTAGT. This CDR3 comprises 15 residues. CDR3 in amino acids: CASSAEFGTNEKLFF. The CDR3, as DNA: TGTGCCAGCAGTGCCGAGTTCGGGACTAATGAAAAACTGTTTTTT.

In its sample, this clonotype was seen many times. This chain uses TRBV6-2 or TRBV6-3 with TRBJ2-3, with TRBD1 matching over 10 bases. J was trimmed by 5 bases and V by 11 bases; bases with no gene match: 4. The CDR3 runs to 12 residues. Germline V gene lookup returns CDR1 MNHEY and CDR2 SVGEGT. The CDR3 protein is CAAGQGLDTQYF. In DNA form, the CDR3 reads TGTGCCGCGGGACAGGGGCTAGATACGCAGTATTTT.

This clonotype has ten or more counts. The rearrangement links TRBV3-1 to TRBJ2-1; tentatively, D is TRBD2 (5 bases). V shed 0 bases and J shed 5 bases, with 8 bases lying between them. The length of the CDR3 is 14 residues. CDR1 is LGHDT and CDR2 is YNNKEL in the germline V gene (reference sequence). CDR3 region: CASSQETRHNEQFF. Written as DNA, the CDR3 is TGTGCCAGCAGCCAAGAAACTAGGCACAATGAGCAGTTCTTC.

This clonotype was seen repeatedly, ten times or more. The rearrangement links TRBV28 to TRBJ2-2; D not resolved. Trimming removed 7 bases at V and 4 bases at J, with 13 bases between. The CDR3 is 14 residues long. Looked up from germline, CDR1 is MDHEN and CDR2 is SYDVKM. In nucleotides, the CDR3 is TGTGCCAGCAAAAGAACAGATGGCACCGGGGAGCTGTTTTTT. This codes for CASKRTDGTGELFF.

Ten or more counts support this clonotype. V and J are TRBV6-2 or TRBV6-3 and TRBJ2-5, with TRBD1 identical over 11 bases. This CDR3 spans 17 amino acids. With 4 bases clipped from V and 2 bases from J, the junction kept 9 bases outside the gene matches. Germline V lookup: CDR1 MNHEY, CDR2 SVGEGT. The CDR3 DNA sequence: TGTGCCAGCAGTTTCTCTCCCCGGGACAGGGGGCAAGAGACCCAGTACTTC. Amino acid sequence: CASSFSPRDRGQETQYF.

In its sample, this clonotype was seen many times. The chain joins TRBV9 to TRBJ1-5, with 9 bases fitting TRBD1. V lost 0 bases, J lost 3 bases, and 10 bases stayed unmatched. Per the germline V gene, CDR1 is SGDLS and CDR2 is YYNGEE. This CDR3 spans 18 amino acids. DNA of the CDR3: TGTGCCAGCAGCGTAGTAGAATCCCGGGACAGGGACAATCAGCCCCAGCATTTT. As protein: CASSVVESRDRDNQPQHF.

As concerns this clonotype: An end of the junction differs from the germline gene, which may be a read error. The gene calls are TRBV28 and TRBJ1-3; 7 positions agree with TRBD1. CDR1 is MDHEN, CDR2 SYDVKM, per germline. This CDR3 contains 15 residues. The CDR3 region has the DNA TGTGCCAGCAGTCCCCAGGGGGGCGTGGGAAACATCATATATTTT. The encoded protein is CASSPQGGVGNIIYF.

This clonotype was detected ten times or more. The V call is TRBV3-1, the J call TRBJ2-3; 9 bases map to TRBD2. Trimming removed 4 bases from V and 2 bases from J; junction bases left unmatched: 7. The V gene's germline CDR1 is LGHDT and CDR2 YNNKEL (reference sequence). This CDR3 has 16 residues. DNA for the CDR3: TGTGCCAGCAGCCCCCGTCTAGCGGGGTTCACAGATACGCAGTATTTT. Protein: CASSPRLAGFTDTQYF.

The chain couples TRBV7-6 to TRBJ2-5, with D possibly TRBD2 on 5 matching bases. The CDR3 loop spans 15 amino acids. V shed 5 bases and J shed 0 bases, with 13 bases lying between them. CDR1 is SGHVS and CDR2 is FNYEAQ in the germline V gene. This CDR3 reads CASSLRTRYQETQYF. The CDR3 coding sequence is TGTGCCAGCAGCCTAAGGACTCGGTACCAAGAGACCCAGTACTTC.

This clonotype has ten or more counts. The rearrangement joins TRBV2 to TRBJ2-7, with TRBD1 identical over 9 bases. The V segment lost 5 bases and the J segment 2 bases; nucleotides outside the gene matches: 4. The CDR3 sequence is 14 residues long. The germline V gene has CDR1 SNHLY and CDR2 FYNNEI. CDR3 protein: CASSLTGGTYEQYF. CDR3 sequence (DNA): TGTGCCAGCAGTTTGACAGGGGGTACCTACGAGCAGTACTTC.

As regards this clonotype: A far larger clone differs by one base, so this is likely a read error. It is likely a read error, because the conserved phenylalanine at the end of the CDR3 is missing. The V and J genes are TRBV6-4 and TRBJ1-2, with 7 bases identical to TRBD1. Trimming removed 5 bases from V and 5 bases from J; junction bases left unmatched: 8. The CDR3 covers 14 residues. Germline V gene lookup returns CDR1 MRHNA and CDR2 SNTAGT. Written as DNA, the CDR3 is TGTGCCAGCAGTAACAGGGGCCTGCGTTATGGCTACACCTCC. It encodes CASSNRGLRYGYTS.

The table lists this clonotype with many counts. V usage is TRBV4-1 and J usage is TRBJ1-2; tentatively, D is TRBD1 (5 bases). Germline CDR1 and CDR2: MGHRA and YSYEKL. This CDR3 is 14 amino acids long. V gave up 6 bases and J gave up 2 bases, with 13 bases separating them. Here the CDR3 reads CASRPGAANYGYTF. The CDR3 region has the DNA TGCGCCAGCAGACCCGGGGCGGCGAACTATGGCTACACCTTC.

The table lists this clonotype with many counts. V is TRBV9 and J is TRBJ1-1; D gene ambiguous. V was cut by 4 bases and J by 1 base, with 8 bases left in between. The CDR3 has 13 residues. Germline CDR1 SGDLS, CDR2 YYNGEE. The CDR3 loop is CASSPRQNTEAFF. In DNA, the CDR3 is TGTGCCAGCAGCCCTCGACAGAACACTGAAGCTTTCTTT.

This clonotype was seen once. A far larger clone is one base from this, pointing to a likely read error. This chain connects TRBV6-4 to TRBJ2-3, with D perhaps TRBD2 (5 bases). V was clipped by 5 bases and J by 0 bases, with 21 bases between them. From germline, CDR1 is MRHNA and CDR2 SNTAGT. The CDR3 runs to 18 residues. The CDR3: CASSYPSQGGSSTDTQYF. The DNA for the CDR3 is TGTGCCAGCAGTTACCCCAGCCAAGGCGGGTCTAGCACAGATACGCAGTATTTT.

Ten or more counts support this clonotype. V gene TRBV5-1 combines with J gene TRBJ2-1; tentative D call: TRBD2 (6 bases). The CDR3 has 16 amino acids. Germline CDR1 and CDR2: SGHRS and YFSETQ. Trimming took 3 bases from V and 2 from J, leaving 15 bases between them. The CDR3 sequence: CASSSSGTPPYNEQFF. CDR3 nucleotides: TGCGCCAGCAGCTCTTCCGGGACTCCACCCTACAATGAGCAGTTCTTC.

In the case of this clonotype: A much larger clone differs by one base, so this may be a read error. The CDR3 spells CASSSKLTRGTSGSWDTQYF. The CDR3 region has the DNA TGTGCCAGCAGCAGCAAATTAACCCGGGGGACTAGCGGGAGTTGGGATACGCAGTATTTT. The V and J genes are TRBV4-2 and TRBJ2-3; 14 positions match TRBD2. The ends lost 5 bases at V and 6 bases at J; junction bases unmatched: 19. This CDR3 region has 20 residues. Germline lookup yields CDR1 LGHNA and CDR2 YNFKEQ.

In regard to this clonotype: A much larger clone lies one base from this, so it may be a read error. This CDR3 reads CASSLVSRGAVIEQYF. In DNA, the CDR3 is TGTGCCAGCAGCTTAGTCTCGCGGGGGGCCGTAATCGAGCAGTACTTC. V usage is TRBV7-6 and J usage is TRBJ2-7; 8 nucleotides line up with TRBD2. J gave up 6 bases and V 1 base, and 11 bases lay outside the gene matches. This CDR3 contains 16 residues. CDR1 is SGHVS and CDR2 is FNYEAQ in the germline V gene. Together with reference TRBV7-6 and TRBJ2-7, the CDR3 gives the full variable domain: GAGVSQSPRYKVTKRGQDVALRCDPISGHVSLYWYRQALGQGPEFLTYFNYEAQQDKSGLPNDRFSAERPEGSISTLTIQRTEQRDSAMYRCASSLVSRGAVIEQYFGPGTRLTVT.

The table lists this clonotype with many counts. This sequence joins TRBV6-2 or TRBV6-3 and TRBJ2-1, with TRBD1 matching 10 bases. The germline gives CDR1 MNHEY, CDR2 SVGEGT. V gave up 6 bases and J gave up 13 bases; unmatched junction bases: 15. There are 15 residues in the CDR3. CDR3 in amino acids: CASSLSMGQGLGQFF. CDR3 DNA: TGTGCCAGCAGCCTTTCCATGGGACAGGGGTTAGGCCAGTTCTTC.

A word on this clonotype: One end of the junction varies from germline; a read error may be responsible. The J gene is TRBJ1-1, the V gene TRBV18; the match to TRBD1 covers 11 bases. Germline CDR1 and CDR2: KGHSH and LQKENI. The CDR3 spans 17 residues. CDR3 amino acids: CASSRGDRGTMKTEAFF. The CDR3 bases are TGTGCCAGCTCACGGGGGGACAGGGGGACCATGAAGACTGAAGCTTTCTTT.